Here is one T cell receptor (beta chain) with its context. This clone has only one observation. The antigen it binds to is not known. Within one base of it there is no much larger clone, and no base qualities were kept. The entry originates in a study of shared clonotypes between healthy human individuals (dated by TCRdb to about 2020). Looking at the study overall: The cohort comprised a couple of women and three men aged 18 to 49 years. For each donor, CD4 naive and CD4 memory were each run on three plates, CD8 naive on two plates, and CD8 memory on one plate. To estimate repertoire size and how much clonotype sharing occurs between individuals, the study deeply sequenced the blood TCR repertoires of five healthy adults. To increase sequencing depth and limit assay-specific biases, TCR repertoire library preparation and sequencing were carried out by different laboratories using diverse techniques. Between about 0.94 and 8.9 billion PBMCs per donor were obtained by leukapheresis. Broader findings and caveats from the paper: Pairwise subsampling led to the expectation that sequencing depth would affect the degree of clonotype sharing among donors. Only blood was sampled, and tissue TCR repertoires likely differ from those in blood. Rarefaction of sorted-subset datasets indicated incomplete sequencing despite the large sequencing depth. Sharing across a few donors was observed for roughly 5.4% of naive CD4, under 4% of naive CD8, roughly 2.3% of memory CD4, and roughly 0.4% of memory CD8 clonotypes. Larger estimated clonotype richness was generally found for naive subsets than for memory subsets. Because the study included only a small number of donors, the genetic and exposure-history diversity represented was limited. Higher generation probabilities were observed for clonotypes shared by all four sorted-subset donors than for non-shared clonotypes.

TCR CDR3 regions were amplified from genomic DNA by multiplex PCR using the deep immunoSEQ assay. For each cell subset, the extracted genomic DNA was distributed evenly across all wells of several immunoSEQ 96-well plates, and each plate served as one replicate. For sorted subsets, 200 to 250 ng of genomic DNA, equivalent to some 30,000 T cell genomes, went into each replicate PCR. Purified libraries were quantified with a Qubit 3.0 fluorometer, sized on a Bioanalyzer 2100, and re-quantified with the KAPA Library Quantification kit. Every immunoSEQ 96-well plate was sequenced on a dedicated single-read 150-cycle Illumina NextSeq 550 flow cell. In the source study's methods: The immunoSEQ output contained only junctional sequences without quality scores, so filtering could not match that applied to full-length reads. Sequences were annotated with PyIR, a Python wrapper for IgBLAST v1.9, using IMGT germline references to assign V/J genes and CDR3. Reads with weak V/J assignments (E-value above 1e-6), missing CDR3, stop codons, out-of-frame junctions, or ambiguous translated residues were removed. V3J clonotypes were defined as sequences sharing an identical inferred V gene, J gene, and CDR3 amino acid sequence. Percentage overlap between repertoires was calculated by dividing the number of shared unique clonotypes by the size of the smaller repertoire. Three approaches were used to assess repertoire richness: RTK rarefaction, the Chao1 estimator, and Recon v2.1 estimates of unobserved clonotypes. Generation probabilities for all TCRbeta clonotypes obtained by the gDNA method from a handful of donors were computed using OLGA. Held by TCRdb, this immuneACCESS table contains in-frame sequences only and omits some clones. Under half of the omission traces to an unresolved V gene where checked; the cause of the rest is unknown. The D gene and trimming were derived from the DNA, and the V and J assignments and clone size from that table. Present in this sample are a few million clones, just over 90% of which were seen just once. Of the sample, 0.35% to 0.5% is held by the ten largest clones.

V is cut back by 5 bases and J by 3 bases, with 22 bases in the junction unmatched. CDR1 SGHRS and CDR2 YFSETQ were looked up in the germline V gene. The CDR3 has 19 amino acids, counting the end cysteine and phenylalanine. Only CDR3 DNA remains: 57 bases, in frame from the first base. Donors were healthy HIV-negative adults with no recently reported acute infections or vaccinations. Every donor was a Caucasian adult residing in Nashville, Tennessee, USA. CD4+ T cells were enriched by magnetic negative selection; naive cells were then positively selected on CD45RA, and the negative fraction formed the memory subset. Blood was collected by leukapheresis, and PBMCs were isolated by Ficoll-Histopaque density gradient centrifugation and then cryopreserved in liquid nitrogen vapor phase. Purity and quantity of every magnetically sorted T cell population were checked by analytical flow cytometry. From each sorted fraction, genomic DNA was isolated and quantified by UV absorbance on a Nanodrop 2000c.

The clonotype comes from a man between 18 and 35 years old in good health. Some clones in this sample may be carry-over from other donors' samples. The chain was built from TRBV5-1 and TRBJ2-7; 8 central bases correspond to TRBD2. The specimen was naive CD4+ T cells from PBMCs. The cell subset or site label, as the study defines it: CD45RA+ positively selected. The bases are TGCGCCAGCAGTACGATGGGTGGACTAGCAGGCAGCAGCCGCTACGAGCAGTACTTC. Translation gives CASSTMGGLAGSSRYEQYF. With all but the CDR3 taken from the reference TRBV5-1 and TRBJ2-7 genes, the full variable domain is: KAGVTQTPRYLIKTRGQQVTLSCSPISGHRSVSWYQQTPGQGLQFLFEYFSETQRNKGNFPGRFSGRQFSNSRSEMNVSTLELGDSALYLCASSTMGGLAGSSRYEQYFGPGTRLTVT.